This TCR beta chain was observed in a study of blood T cell repertoires in COVID-19. Study in general: Nucleic acid was either cDNA or gDNA, and it came from T cells, B-cell-depleted T cells, or PBMCs.

Here immunoSEQ multiplex PCR was the method, and the copy in TCRdb shows in-frame clones only, minus some. The table has roughly 24,000 clones, 82% seen once; the top ten hold around a third. The CDR3 sequence is 14 residues long. V dropped 4 bases and J dropped 2 bases, with 12 bases sitting between them. Germline-derived CDR1 and CDR2 are SGHDN and FVKESK. This receptor was obtained from a human donor in a cohort sampled during active COVID-19. Material: peripheral blood. V gene TRBV14 combines with J gene TRBJ2-7; D may be TRBD1 (5 bases). In nucleotides, the CDR3 is TGTGCCAGCAGCCGTCGAGACAGAGCCTACGAGCAGTACTTC. The encoded protein is CASSRRDRAYEQYF.